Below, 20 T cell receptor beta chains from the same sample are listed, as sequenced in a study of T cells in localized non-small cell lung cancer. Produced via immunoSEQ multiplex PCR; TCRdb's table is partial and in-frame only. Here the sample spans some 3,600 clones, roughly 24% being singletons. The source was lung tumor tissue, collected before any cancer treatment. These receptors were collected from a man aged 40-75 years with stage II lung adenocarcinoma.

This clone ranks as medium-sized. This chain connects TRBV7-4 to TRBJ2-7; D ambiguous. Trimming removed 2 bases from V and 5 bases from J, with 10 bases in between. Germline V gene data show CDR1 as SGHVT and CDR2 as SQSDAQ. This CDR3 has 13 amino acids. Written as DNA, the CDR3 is TGTGCCAGCAGCTTATCTAACGTTAACGAGCAGTACTTC. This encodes CASSLSNVNEQYF. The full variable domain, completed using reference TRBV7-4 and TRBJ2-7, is GAGVSQSPRYKVAKRGRDVALRCDSISGHVTLYWYRQTLGQGSEVLTYSQSDAQRDKSGRPSGRFSAERPERSVSTLKIQRTEQGDSAVYLCASSLSNVNEQYFGPGTRLTVT.

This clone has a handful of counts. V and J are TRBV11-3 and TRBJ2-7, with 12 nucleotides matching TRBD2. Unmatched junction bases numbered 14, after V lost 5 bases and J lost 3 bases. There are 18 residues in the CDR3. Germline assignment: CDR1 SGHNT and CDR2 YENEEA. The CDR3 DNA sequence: TGTGCCAGCAGCCCACTAGCGGGGGGACTGGATAATTACTACGAGCAGTACTTC. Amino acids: CASSPLAGGLDNYYEQYF.

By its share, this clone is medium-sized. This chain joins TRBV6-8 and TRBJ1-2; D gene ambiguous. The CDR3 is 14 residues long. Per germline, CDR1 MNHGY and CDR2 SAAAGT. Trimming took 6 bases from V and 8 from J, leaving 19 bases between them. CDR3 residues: CASRPQWVMGGYTF. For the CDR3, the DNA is TGTGCCAGCAGACCTCAATGGGTTATGGGAGGCTACACCTTC.

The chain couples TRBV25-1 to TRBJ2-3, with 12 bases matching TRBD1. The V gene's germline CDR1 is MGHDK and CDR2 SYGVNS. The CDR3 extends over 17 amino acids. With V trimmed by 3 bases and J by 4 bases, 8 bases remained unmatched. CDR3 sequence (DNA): TGTGCCAGCAGTGACCCTGGGGGACAGGGGGCGTCAGATACGCAGTATTTT. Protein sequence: CASSDPGGQGASDTQYF.

For the CDR3, the DNA is TGTGCAAGTCGCTTAGGCGGTAGGGGGCGCAATCAGCCCCAGCATTTT. This translates into CASRLGGRGRNQPQHF. The chain has TRBV12-2 and TRBJ1-5; the table's D gene call, TRBD1, was not cross checked with the DNA. TRBV12-2 is shown as a pseudogene. CDR3 length: 16 amino acids.

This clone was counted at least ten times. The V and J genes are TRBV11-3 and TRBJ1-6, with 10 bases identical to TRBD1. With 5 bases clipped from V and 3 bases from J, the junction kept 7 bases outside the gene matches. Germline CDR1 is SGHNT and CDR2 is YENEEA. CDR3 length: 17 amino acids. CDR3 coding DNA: TGTGCCAGCAGCGTCGGGACAGGGGATTTCTATAATTCACCCCTCCACTTT. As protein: CASSVGTGDFYNSPLHF.

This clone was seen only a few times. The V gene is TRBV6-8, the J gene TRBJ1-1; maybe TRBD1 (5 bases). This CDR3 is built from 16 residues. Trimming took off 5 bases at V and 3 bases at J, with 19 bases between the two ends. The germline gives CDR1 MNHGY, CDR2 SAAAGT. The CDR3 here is CASSELAGRGYTEAFF. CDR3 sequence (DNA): TGTGCCAGCAGTGAGTTGGCAGGGCGGGGATACACTGAAGCTTTCTTT.

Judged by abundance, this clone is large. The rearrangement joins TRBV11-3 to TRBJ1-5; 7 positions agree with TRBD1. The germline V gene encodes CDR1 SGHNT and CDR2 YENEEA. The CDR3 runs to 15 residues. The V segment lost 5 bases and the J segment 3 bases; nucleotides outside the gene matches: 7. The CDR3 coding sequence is TGTGCCAGCAGCCAGGGACAGCTCTACAATCAGCCCCAGCATTTT. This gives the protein CASSQGQLYNQPQHF.

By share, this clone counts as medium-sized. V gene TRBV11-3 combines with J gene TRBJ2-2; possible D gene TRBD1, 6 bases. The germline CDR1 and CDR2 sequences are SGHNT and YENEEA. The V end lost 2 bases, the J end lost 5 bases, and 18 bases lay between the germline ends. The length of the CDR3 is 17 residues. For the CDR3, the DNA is TGTGCCAGCAGCTTAACAGGGATGCCCCTCGGGACCGGGGAGCTGTTTTTT. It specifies CASSLTGMPLGTGELFF.

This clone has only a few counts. CDR3 sequence (DNA): TGTGCCAGCAGCTTAGGGGGGACAGTTCTAGGGGAGCAGTTCTTC. It yields the protein CASSLGGTVLGEQFF. This chain joins TRBV7-7 and TRBJ2-1, with 7 bases fitting TRBD1. The trim removed 1 base at V and 10 bases at J, leaving 10 bases unmatched. Germline lookup yields CDR1 SSHAT and CDR2 FNYEAQ (reference sequence). CDR3 length: 15 amino acids.

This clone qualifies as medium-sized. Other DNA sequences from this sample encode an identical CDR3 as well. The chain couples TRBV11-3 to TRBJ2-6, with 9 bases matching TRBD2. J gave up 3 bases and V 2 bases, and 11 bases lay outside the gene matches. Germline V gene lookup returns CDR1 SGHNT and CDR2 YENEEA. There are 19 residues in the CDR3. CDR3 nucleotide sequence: TGTGCCAGCAGCTTATTTCGACTCGCGGGGGGGATTGGGGCCAACGTCCTGACTTTC. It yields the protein CASSLFRLAGGIGANVLTF. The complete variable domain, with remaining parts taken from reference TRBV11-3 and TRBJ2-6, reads EAGVVQSPRYKIIEKKQPVAFWCNPISGHNTLYWYLQNLGQGPELLIRYENEEAVDDSQLPKDRFSAERLKGVDSTLKIQPAELGDSAVYLCASSLFRLAGGIGANVLTFGAGSRLTVL.

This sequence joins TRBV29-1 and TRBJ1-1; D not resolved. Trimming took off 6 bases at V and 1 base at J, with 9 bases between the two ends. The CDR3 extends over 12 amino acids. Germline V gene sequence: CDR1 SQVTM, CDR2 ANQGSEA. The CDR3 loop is CSVAMTNTEAFF. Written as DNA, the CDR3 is TGCAGCGTCGCGATGACGAACACTGAAGCTTTCTTT. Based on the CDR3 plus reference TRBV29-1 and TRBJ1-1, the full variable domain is SAVISQKPSRDICQRGTSLTIQCQVDSQVTMMFWYRQQPGQSLTLIATANQGSEATYESGFVIDKFPISRPNLTFSTLTVSNMSPEDSSIYLCSVAMTNTEAFFGQGTRLTVV.

The CDR3 nucleotides are TGCAGCGTTGTGGGCAGTTCGAGCTACTATGGCTACACCTTC. Its protein is CSVVGSSSYYGYTF. The V call is TRBV29-1, the J call TRBJ1-2; D remains ambiguous. The length of the CDR3 is 14 residues. Trimming removed 4 bases at V and 3 bases at J, with 15 bases between. The germline V gene encodes CDR1 SQVTM and CDR2 ANQGSEA.

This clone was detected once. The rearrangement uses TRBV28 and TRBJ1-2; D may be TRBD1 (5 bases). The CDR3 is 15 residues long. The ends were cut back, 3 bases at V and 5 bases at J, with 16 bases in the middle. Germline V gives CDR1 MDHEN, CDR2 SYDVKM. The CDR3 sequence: CASSFARVTFYGYTF. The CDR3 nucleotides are TGTGCCAGCAGTTTCGCCAGGGTTACCTTTTATGGCTACACCTTC.

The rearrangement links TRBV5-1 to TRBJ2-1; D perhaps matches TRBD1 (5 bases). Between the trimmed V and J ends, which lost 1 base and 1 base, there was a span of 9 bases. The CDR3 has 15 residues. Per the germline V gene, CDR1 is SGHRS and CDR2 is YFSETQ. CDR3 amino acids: CASSLSDRSYNEQFF. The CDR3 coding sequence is TGCGCCAGCAGCTTGTCAGACAGATCCTACAATGAGCAGTTCTTC.

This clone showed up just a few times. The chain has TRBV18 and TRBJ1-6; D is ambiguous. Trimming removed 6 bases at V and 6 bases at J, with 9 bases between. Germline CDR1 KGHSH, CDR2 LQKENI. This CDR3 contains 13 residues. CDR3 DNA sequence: TGTGCCAGCTCCCGGGAAAGTAATTCACCCCTCCACTTT. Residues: CASSRESNSPLHF. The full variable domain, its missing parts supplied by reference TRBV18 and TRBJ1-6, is NAGVMQNPRHLVRRRGQEARLRCSPMKGHSHVYWYRQLPEEGLKFMVYLQKENIIDESGMPKERFSAEFPKEGPSILRIQQVVRGDSAAYFCASSRESNSPLHFGNGTRLTVT.

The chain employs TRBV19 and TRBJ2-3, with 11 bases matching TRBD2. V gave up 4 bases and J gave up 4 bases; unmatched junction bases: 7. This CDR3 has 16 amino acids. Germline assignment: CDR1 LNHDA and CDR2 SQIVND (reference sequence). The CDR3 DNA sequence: TGTGCCAGTAGTACTATAGCGGGGGGGCTTTCAGATACGCAGTATTTT. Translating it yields CASSTIAGGLSDTQYF.

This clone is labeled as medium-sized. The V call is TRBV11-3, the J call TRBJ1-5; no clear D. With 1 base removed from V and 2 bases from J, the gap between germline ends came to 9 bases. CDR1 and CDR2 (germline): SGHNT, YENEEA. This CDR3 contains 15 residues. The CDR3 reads CASSLVAWGNQPQHF. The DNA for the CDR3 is TGTGCCAGCAGCTTAGTAGCATGGGGCAATCAGCCCCAGCATTTT.

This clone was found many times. CDR3 in amino acids: CASSYPIQGLGYDYEQYF. The DNA of the CDR3 is TGTGCCAGCAGTTATCCAATACAGGGTCTAGGGTACGACTACGAGCAGTACTTC. The chain links TRBV6-7 to TRBJ2-7, with D tentatively TRBD1 (6 bases). TRBV6-7 is designated an ORF whose function remains uncertain. Trimming left V 3 bases short and J 3 bases short, with 24 bases between. This CDR3 region has 18 residues.

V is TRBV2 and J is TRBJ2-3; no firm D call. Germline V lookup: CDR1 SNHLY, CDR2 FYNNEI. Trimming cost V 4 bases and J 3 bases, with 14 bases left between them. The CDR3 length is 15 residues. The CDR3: CASSVKQIETDTQYF. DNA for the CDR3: TGTGCCAGCAGTGTAAAACAGATTGAAACAGATACGCAGTATTTT. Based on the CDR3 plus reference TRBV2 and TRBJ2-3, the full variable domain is EPEVTQTPSHQVTQMGQEVILRCVPISNHLYFYWYRQILGQKVEFLVSFYNNEISEKSEIFDDQFSVERPDGSNFTLKIRSTKLEDSAMYFCASSVKQIETDTQYFGPGTRLTVL.